The 23 T cell receptor beta chains listed next were all sequenced from one sample in a study of T cells in localized non-small cell lung cancer. Profiled with immunoSEQ multiplex PCR; TCRdb holds only in-frame clones, not every one. Among tens of thousands of clones listed, almost 85% were seen once. Sequenced here: peripheral blood, sampled before any cancer treatment. The receptors derive from a man aged 35 to 69 with stage I lung adenocarcinoma.

The CDR3 DNA is TGTGCCAGTAGTATCGGCGGGAGAAACGGCGAGCAGTACTTC. It yields the protein CASSIGGRNGEQYF. The chain joins TRBV19 to TRBJ2-7; 7 nucleotides align to TRBD2. Trimming cost V 3 bases and J 6 bases; bases outside gene matches: 8. The CDR3 is 14 residues long. Germline V gene lookup returns CDR1 LNHDA and CDR2 SQIVND (reference sequence).

V is TRBV18 and J is TRBJ2-1; 7 positions match TRBD2. V lost 3 bases and J lost 10; bases outside the gene matches: 3. Germline values: CDR1 KGHSH, CDR2 LQKENI. CDR3 size: 12 residues. The CDR3 DNA reads as TGTGCCAGCTCACCGACTAGCATAGAGCAGTTCTTC. Translated: CASSPTSIEQFF.

The CDR3 coding sequence is TGTGCCAGCAGTAATAGCGGAGAGCAGTTCTTC. Translating gives CASSNSGEQFF. The chain uses TRBV6-1 and TRBJ2-1; tentative D call: TRBD2 (6 bases). The CDR3 sequence is 11 residues long. The germline V gene encodes CDR1 MNHNS and CDR2 SASEGT. With 5 bases removed from V and 10 bases from J, the gap between germline ends came to 9 bases.

V usage is TRBV19 and J usage is TRBJ2-7, with a possible D match to TRBD2 (6 bases). V lost 3 bases and J lost 5, with 14 bases in between. Germline CDR1 and CDR2: LNHDA and SQIVND (reference sequence). The CDR3 consists of 14 residues. CDR3 sequence reads: CASSIQEGRDEQYF. CDR3 coding DNA: TGTGCCAGTAGTATTCAGGAGGGGCGCGACGAGCAGTACTTC. The entire variable domain, with the rest obtained from reference TRBV19 and TRBJ2-7, is as follows: DGGITQSPKYLFRKEGQNVTLSCEQNLNHDAMYWYRQDPGQGLRLIYYSQIVNDFQKGDIAEGYSVSREKKESFPLTVTSAQKNPTAFYLCASSIQEGRDEQYFGPGTRLTVT.

V gene TRBV28 combines with J gene TRBJ2-7; TRBD1 is a possible D gene (6 bases). The CDR3 is made up of 15 amino acids. Trimming removed 6 bases at V and 1 base at J, with 16 bases between. The germline gives CDR1 MDHEN, CDR2 SYDVKM. This CDR3 reads CASSLPQGMSYEQYF. CDR3 DNA sequence: TGTGCCAGCAGCCTGCCCCAGGGGATGTCCTACGAGCAGTACTTC.

This clone has only a few counts. The chain combines TRBV2 with TRBJ1-1; tentatively, D is TRBD1 (5 bases). V was shortened by 9 bases and J by 1 base, with 9 bases between the two germline ends. The CDR3 covers 12 residues. Germline CDR1 and CDR2: SNHLY and FYNNEI. The CDR3 nucleotides read TGTGCCAGTGGGGGGACGAACACTGAAGCTTTCTTT. Protein: CASGGTNTEAFF.

The chain links TRBV11-3 to TRBJ2-2; tentatively, D is TRBD1 (6 bases). Germline V gives CDR1 SGHNT, CDR2 YENEEA. Trimming removed 5 bases at V and 0 bases at J, with 13 bases between. The CDR3 loop spans 16 amino acids. CDR3 coding DNA: TGTGCCAGCAGCCCATTCTGGACAGCGAACACCGGGGAGCTGTTTTTT. It specifies CASSPFWTANTGELFF. Full variable domain (missing parts from reference TRBV11-3 and TRBJ2-2): EAGVVQSPRYKIIEKKQPVAFWCNPISGHNTLYWYLQNLGQGPELLIRYENEEAVDDSQLPKDRFSAERLKGVDSTLKIQPAELGDSAVYLCASSPFWTANTGELFFGEGSRLTVL.

The J gene is TRBJ1-2, the V gene TRBV10-1, with TRBD1 identical over 7 bases. This CDR3 contains 17 residues. Germline V CDR1 and CDR2: WNHNN, SYGVQD (reference sequence). V was pared by 2 bases and J by 4 bases, with 13 bases of the junction left unmatched. The CDR3 loop reads CASSEGARQGWFYGYTF. In DNA form, the CDR3 reads TGCGCCAGCAGTGAGGGTGCTAGACAGGGCTGGTTCTATGGCTACACCTTC.

The V gene is TRBV7-8, the J gene TRBJ2-2; D gene uncertain. The CDR3 covers 15 residues. Germline V gives CDR1 SGHVS, CDR2 FQNEAQ. V gave up 4 bases and J gave up 1 base, with 10 bases separating them. CDR3: CASSSPNMNTGELFF. The CDR3 bases are TGTGCCAGCAGCTCCCCGAATATGAACACCGGGGAGCTGTTTTTT.

The V gene is TRBV4-3, the J gene TRBJ1-5, with a weak D call TRBD1 (6 bases). V lost 3 bases and J 5 bases, leaving 11 bases between the germline ends. The CDR3 runs to 14 residues. Germline loops: CDR1 LGHNA, CDR2 YSLEER. Written as DNA, the CDR3 is TGCGCCAGCAGCCAGAACCAGGGGTATCAGCCCCAGCATTTT. As protein: CASSQNQGYQPQHF.

The genes are TRBV11-2 and TRBJ2-5, with D possibly matching TRBD2 (5 bases). Trimming took 5 bases from V and 2 from J, leaving 24 bases between them. CDR1 is SGHAT, CDR2 FQNNGV, per germline. The CDR3 totals 18 residues. CDR3 residues: CASSKIKLGVPSQETQYF. The CDR3 region has the DNA TGTGCCAGCAGCAAAATAAAATTGGGAGTTCCAAGTCAAGAGACCCAGTACTTC.

This clone appeared a single time. J is TRBJ2-1 and V is TRBV6-6; 7 bases are a match to TRBD1. CDR1 and CDR2 from the germline V gene are MNHNY and SVGAGI (reference sequence). J lost 7 bases, V lost 8 bases, and 11 bases had no gene match. The CDR3 has 14 amino acids. The CDR3 here is CASGREGGWNEQFF. The CDR3 nucleotides read TGTGCCAGCGGTAGAGAAGGGGGCTGGAATGAGCAGTTCTTC.

This chain joins TRBV6-7 and TRBJ1-2; D is perhaps TRBD1 (6 bases). TRBV6-7 is an ORF, with its function uncertain. Trimming pared 5 bases from V and 2 bases from J, leaving 21 bases between. The CDR3 runs 17 residues. Here the CDR3 DNA reads TGTGCCAGCAGTACCAGAAGGACAGCCGACTTCAACTATGGCTACACCTTC. It yields the protein CASSTRRTADFNYGYTF.

This chain joins TRBV15 and TRBJ2-3, with TRBD2 matching over 8 bases. This CDR3 has 15 residues. J lost 7 bases, V lost 2 bases, and 8 bases had no gene match. Germline lookup yields CDR1 LNHNV and CDR2 YYDKDF (reference sequence). The CDR3 sequence is CATSRTGGLENTQYF. The CDR3 DNA is TGTGCCACCAGCAGAACGGGAGGGCTCGAAAATACGCAGTATTTT. Combining the CDR3 with reference TRBV15 and TRBJ2-3 gives the whole variable domain DAMVIQNPRYQVTQFGKPVTLSCSQTLNHNVMYWYQQKSSQAPKLLFHYYDKDFNNEADTPDNFQSRRPNTSFCFLDIRSPGLGDTAMYLCATSRTGGLENTQYFGPGTRLTVL.

The J gene is TRBJ2-1, the V gene TRBV5-1, with 7 bases matching TRBD1. The junction had 3 bases not matched to a gene; V was cut back by 2 bases and J by 1 base. CDR3 size: 15 residues. Germline values: CDR1 SGHRS, CDR2 YFSETQ. The CDR3 bases are TGCGCCAGCAGCTTAGGACAGGTATCCTACAATGAGCAGTTCTTC. Its protein is CASSLGQVSYNEQFF.

This sequence joins TRBV6-5 and TRBJ1-4; a weak D match, TRBD1 (6 bases). Germline V gene sequence: CDR1 MNHEY, CDR2 SVGAGI. V was clipped by 0 bases and J by 10 bases, with 15 bases between them. CDR3 size: 15 residues. This CDR3 reads CASSYSGGTVRKLFF. Here the CDR3 DNA reads TGTGCCAGCAGTTACTCAGGGGGTACAGTTAGAAAACTGTTTTTT.

This clone was detected only a few times. This chain connects TRBV30 to TRBJ1-1, with TRBD1 as a possible D gene (5 bases). V lost 2 bases and J lost 5, with 9 bases in between. This CDR3 comprises 12 residues. Germline CDR1 is GTSNPN and CDR2 is SVGIG (reference sequence). The CDR3 is CAWSQGVTEAFF. The CDR3 coding sequence is TGTGCCTGGAGTCAGGGTGTAACTGAAGCTTTCTTT.

This rearrangement joins TRBV14 to TRBJ2-1; perhaps D is TRBD1 or TRBD2 (5 bases each). Trimming pared 4 bases from V and 10 bases from J, leaving 11 bases between. The CDR3 covers 12 residues. From germline, CDR1 is SGHDN and CDR2 FVKESK. Here the CDR3 reads CASSRDVPEQFF. The CDR3 DNA is TGTGCCAGCAGCCGGGACGTGCCGGAGCAGTTCTTC. Full variable domain (missing parts from reference TRBV14 and TRBJ2-1): EAGVTQFPSHSVIEKGQTVTLRCDPISGHDNLYWYRRVMGKEIKFLLHFVKESKQDESGMPNNRFLAERTGGTYSTLKVQPAELEDSGVYFCASSRDVPEQFFGPGTRLTVL.

The gene calls are TRBV27 and TRBJ2-1, with D tentatively TRBD2 (6 bases). The germline V and J ends were trimmed by 6 bases and 0 bases, with 15 bases remaining between them. Germline CDR1 reads MNHEY; CDR2 reads SMNVEV (reference sequence). The CDR3 has 16 amino acids. CDR3 coding DNA: TGTGCCAGCAGCTCACTAGCCGGTTACTCCTACAATGAGCAGTTCTTC. Amino acids: CASSSLAGYSYNEQFF.

This clone was observed once. The chain joins TRBV19 to TRBJ2-1, with D possibly TRBD1 on 6 matching bases. CDR3 length: 15 residues. Germline values: CDR1 LNHDA, CDR2 SQIVND (reference sequence). V lost 7 bases and J 0 bases, leaving 13 bases between the germline ends. The CDR3, as DNA: TGTGCCAGTACCCTGGACAGTTCCTCCTACAATGAGCAGTTCTTC. As protein: CASTLDSSSYNEQFF.

This clone turned up a few times. The chain carries TRBV14 and TRBJ2-7; D gene ambiguous. The length of the CDR3 is 13 residues. Germline V CDR1 and CDR2: SGHDN, FVKESK. The V end was cut by 2 bases, the J end by 2 bases, with 7 bases between. CDR3 residues: CASSQNRAYEQYF. The DNA of the CDR3 is TGTGCCAGCAGCCAAAATCGGGCCTACGAGCAGTACTTC.

The rearrangement joins TRBV11-2 to TRBJ1-5; 8 bases align to TRBD1. In germline, CDR1 is SGHAT, CDR2 FQNNGV. The junction had 13 bases not matched to a gene; V was cut back by 11 bases and J by 4 bases. The CDR3 runs to 15 residues. The CDR3, as DNA: TGTGCCTCCCTGAGATCCGGACAGGGTAATCAGCCCCAGCATTTT. The encoded protein is CASLRSGQGNQPQHF. Together with reference TRBV11-2 and TRBJ1-5, the CDR3 gives the full variable domain: EAGVAQSPRYKIIEKRQSVAFWCNPISGHATLYWYQQILGQGPKLLIQFQNNGVVDDSQLPKDRFSAERLKGVDSTLKIQPAKLEDSAVYLCASLRSGQGNQPQHFGDGTRLSIL.

The V call is TRBV7-8, the J call TRBJ1-5; D is uncertain. Germline V gene sequence: CDR1 SGHVS, CDR2 FQNEAQ. This CDR3 is 19 amino acids long. V was cut by 5 bases and J by 2 bases, with 25 bases left in between. In nucleotides, the CDR3 is TGTGCCAGCAGCCCACGTTGGAGTGGAGGGAAAAGTGGCAATCAGCCCCAGCATTTT. Its translation: CASSPRWSGGKSGNQPQHF.